The 5 T cell receptor beta chains presented below share a single source sample, sequenced in a study of T-cell reconstitution after alpha-beta-depleted transplantation in children. Preparation of the TCRbeta library used unique molecular identifiers. TCRdb processed the PCR reads anew with MiXCR; each CDR3 protein has one entry. The table shows about 400,000 distinct CDR3 sequences, with 15% to 20% occurring only once. The sample consisted of PBMCs, mostly from graft donor cells, taken 360 days after TCRalphabeta/CD19-depleted stem cell transplant. The receptors here all came from a boy under three years old who had a stem cell transplant for Wiskott-Aldrich syndrome, so the T cells may come from the graft donor.

This chain joins TRBV7-9 and TRBJ2-7; D not resolved. In germline, CDR1 is SEHNR, CDR2 FQNEAQ (reference sequence). The V end was cut by 1 base, the J end by 6 bases, with 10 bases between. The CDR3 spans 13 residues. CDR3 residues: CASSLGFYGEQYF. DNA of the CDR3: TGTGCCAGCAGCTTAGGCTTTTATGGCGAGCAGTACTTC.

V gene TRBV20-1 combines with J gene TRBJ2-7; tentative D call: TRBD1 (5 bases). Germline values: CDR1 DFQATT, CDR2 SNEGSKA (reference sequence). Trimming removed 0 bases from V and 7 bases from J, with 19 bases in between. This CDR3 is built from 15 residues. The CDR3 is CSARDPWGQKSEQYF. CDR3 sequence (DNA): TGCAGTGCTAGAGATCCATGGGGCCAAAAATCTGAGCAGTACTTC.

The chain couples TRBV11-2 to TRBJ2-7; 9 nucleotides match TRBD2. This CDR3 region has 16 residues. J lost 2 bases, V lost 5 bases, and 10 bases had no gene match. Germline CDR1 is SGHAT and CDR2 is FQNNGV. CDR3 in amino acids: CASSTYSGGLPYEQYF. CDR3 nucleotides: TGTGCCAGCAGCACTTATAGCGGGGGACTCCCCTACGAGCAGTACTTC.

This chain connects TRBV29-1 to TRBJ2-1; 10 nucleotides line up with TRBD2. The CDR3 extends over 21 amino acids. Germline CDR1 and CDR2: SQVTM and ANQGSEA. V was clipped by 0 bases and J by 0 bases; unmatched bases: 17. Here the CDR3 reads CSVEDLLDLGGLAVSYNEQFF. The CDR3 region has the DNA TGCAGCGTTGAAGATCTTCTGGATCTTGGCGGACTAGCGGTCTCCTACAATGAGCAGTTCTTC.

This clonotype was found a few times. The J gene is TRBJ2-1, the V gene TRBV5-6, with 10 bases identical to TRBD2. Germline-derived CDR1 and CDR2 are SGHDT and YYEEEE. Losses at the gene ends were 6 bases for V and 15 bases for J; bases not matched to a gene: 12. This CDR3 contains 13 residues. CDR3 region: CASTLIRAGGRFF. The CDR3 DNA reads TGTGCCAGCACCCTGATAAGAGCGGGAGGGCGGTTCTTC.